This passage covers 19 T cell receptor beta chains from one sample sequenced in a study of blood T cells in healthy people across ages. A J-beta primer mix and a sample-barcoded 5' primer were used in a second PCR of roughly 7 to 12 cycles. TCRdb used MiXCR to reprocess the 5' RACE reads, holding one entry per CDR3 protein. The table shows about 1,600,000 distinct CDR3 sequences, with roughly 40% occurring only once. The sequenced material came from blood. Receptor source: a young woman in good health.

This clonotype was seen a handful of times. J is TRBJ2-7 and V is TRBV21-1. TRBV21-1 counts as a pseudogene. The CDR3 is made up of 15 amino acids. In nucleotides, the CDR3 is TGTGCCAGCAGCAAAGTGGAGACTAGCTCCTACGAGCAGTACTTC. This gives the protein CASSKVETSSYEQYF.

V usage is TRBV27 and J usage is TRBJ2-3, with D perhaps TRBD2 (6 bases). The germline V gene encodes CDR1 MNHEY and CDR2 SMNVEV (reference sequence). This CDR3 is built from 15 residues. V was shortened by 5 bases and J by 4 bases, with 16 bases between the two germline ends. In DNA form, the CDR3 reads TGTGCCAGCAGTCCTCGGCGGGGCTGGGCAGATACGCAGTATTTT. Protein product: CASSPRRGWADTQYF.

The CDR3 sequence: CASSRVGEGGANNEQFF. DNA for the CDR3: TGTGCCAGCAGCCGCGTCGGTGAGGGGGGGGCCAACAATGAGCAGTTCTTC. The rearrangement links TRBV6-1 to TRBJ2-1; possible D gene TRBD2, 7 bases. V shed 6 bases and J shed 5 bases, with 23 bases lying between them. Germline-derived CDR1 and CDR2 are MNHNS and SASEGT. CDR3 length equals 17 residues.

V and J are TRBV28 and TRBJ2-1, with 9 bases identical to TRBD1. The CDR3 covers 13 residues. V was pared by 6 bases and J by 14 bases, with 11 bases of the junction left unmatched. Germline V CDR1 and CDR2: MDHEN, SYDVKM. Written as DNA, the CDR3 is TGTGCCAGCAGCCGACCGGGACAGGGTGCGAAGTTCTTC. Residues: CASSRPGQGAKFF.

This clonotype was counted between two and nine times. This chain uses TRBV10-3 with TRBJ2-1; a possible D gene is TRBD1 (5 bases). With 4 bases removed from V and 11 bases from J, the gap between germline ends came to 15 bases. This CDR3 has 13 residues. Germline V gives CDR1 ENHRY, CDR2 SYGVKD. In DNA form, the CDR3 reads TGTGCCATCAGTGGTCAATCTAGGGGTCAGCAGTTCTTC. Residues: CAISGQSRGQQFF.

V is TRBV6-1 and J is TRBJ2-1; D gene uncertain. The J call is uncertain, as TRBJ2-7 better fits the DNA end. Germline V gene data show CDR1 as MNHNS and CDR2 as SASEGT. The CDR3 is made up of 14 amino acids. In DNA form, the CDR3 reads TGTGCCAGCAGTCCTCACCCTTCCTACAATGAGCAGTACTTC. It encodes CASSPHPSYNEQYF.

About this clonotype itself: At one of its ends the junction is not consistent with the germline gene, which may arise from a read error. The chain employs TRBV20-1 and TRBJ2-5; no clear D. The CDR3 extends over 10 amino acids. The germline CDR1 and CDR2 sequences are DFQATT and SNEGSKA (reference sequence). The CDR3 loop reads CSAPLETRYF. As DNA, the CDR3 is TGCAGTGCTCCGTTGGAGACCCGGTACTTC.

This clonotype has a single count. This chain's CDR3 is CASSQSPGRGTTDTQYF. As DNA, the CDR3 is TGCGCCAGCAGCCAATCCCCGGGACGAGGAACCACAGATACGCAGTATTTT. The chain has TRBV4-1 and TRBJ2-3, with D perhaps assigned TRBD1 or TRBD2 (5 bases each). This CDR3 is 17 amino acids long. Trimming removed 2 bases at V and 2 bases at J, with 17 bases between. Germline loops: CDR1 MGHRA, CDR2 YSYEKL.

This chain joins TRBV3-1 and TRBJ2-7; TRBD2 might be the D (5 bases). V dropped 7 bases and J dropped 6 bases, with 16 bases sitting between them. Germline-derived CDR1 and CDR2 are LGHDT and YNNKEL (reference sequence). The CDR3 runs 13 residues. The DNA of the CDR3 is TGTGCCAGCACCGAGTCGGGGAACGCCGAGCAGTACTTC. This codes for CASTESGNAEQYF.

V gene TRBV27 combines with J gene TRBJ1-1; D is ambiguous. The CDR3 has 14 residues. V was shortened by 4 bases and J by 8 bases, with 17 bases between the two germline ends. Germline CDR1 is MNHEY and CDR2 is SMNVEV (reference sequence). CDR3 DNA: TGTGCCAGCAGTTCATCCCCTCCGGGAATCGAAGCTTTCTTT. Protein sequence: CASSSSPPGIEAFF.

The gene calls are TRBV3-1 and TRBJ1-2; D is uncertain. This CDR3 has 14 residues. V lost 0 bases to trimming and J lost 7 bases, with 12 bases between them. The V gene's germline CDR1 is LGHDT and CDR2 YNNKEL (reference sequence). The CDR3 reads CASSQDTTGAGYTF. The CDR3 DNA follows: TGTGCCAGCAGCCAAGATACCACCGGAGCTGGCTACACCTTC. Full variable domain (missing parts from reference TRBV3-1 and TRBJ1-2): DTAVSQTPKYLVTQMGNDKSIKCEQNLGHDTMYWYKQDSKKFLKIMFSYNNKELIINETVPNRFSPKSPDKAHLNLHINSLELGDSAVYFCASSQDTTGAGYTFGSGTRLTVV.

The rearrangement uses TRBV7-8 and TRBJ2-3, with D perhaps TRBD1 (7 bases). The germline V gene encodes CDR1 SGHVS and CDR2 FQNEAQ. Between the trimmed V and J ends, which lost 5 bases and 0 bases, there was a span of 15 bases. This CDR3 comprises 16 residues. The CDR3 DNA reads TGTGCCAGCAGCCGGGGGACAGCCGGGAGCACAGATACGCAGTATTTT. Its protein product is CASSRGTAGSTDTQYF.

This clonotype was seen only a few times. The chain employs TRBV7-9 and TRBJ2-7; D is unresolved. V was clipped by 2 bases and J by 0 bases, with 11 bases between them. This CDR3 is 15 amino acids long. Per the germline V gene, CDR1 is SEHNR and CDR2 is FQNEAQ (reference sequence). The CDR3 DNA reads TGTGCCAGCAGCTTAACGCAGAGCAGCTCCTACGAGCAGTACTTC. Translated: CASSLTQSSSYEQYF.

Only a few counts were recorded for this clonotype. The genes are TRBV18 and TRBJ2-5, with unresolved D. CDR1 and CDR2 from the germline V gene are KGHSH and LQKENI. The CDR3 contains 12 residues. Between the trimmed V and J ends, which lost 6 bases and 5 bases, there was a span of 10 bases. The CDR3 coding sequence is TGTGCCAGCTCCATATCGCGGGAGACCCAGTACTTC. It translates to CASSISRETQYF.

The rearrangement uses TRBV6-2 or TRBV6-3 and TRBJ2-3; D possibly corresponds to TRBD2 (6 bases). Per germline, CDR1 MNHEY and CDR2 SVGEGT. This CDR3 contains 14 residues. V was pared by 2 bases and J by 6 bases, with 12 bases between. The CDR3 reads CASSYGGSGDTQYF. The CDR3 DNA reads as TGTGCCAGCAGTTACGGTGGTAGCGGTGATACGCAGTATTTT.

The CDR3 nucleotides are TGTGCCAGCAGCTTAATGGTAGCGGGAACATACGAGCAGTACTTC. It is translated as CASSLMVAGTYEQYF. This rearrangement joins TRBV7-8 to TRBJ2-7; 8 bases map to TRBD2. Germline CDR1 reads SGHVS; CDR2 reads FQNEAQ. Unmatched junction bases numbered 7, after V lost 2 bases and J lost 4 bases. This CDR3 has 15 amino acids.

With respect to this clonotype: At one of its ends the junction is not consistent with the germline gene, which may arise from a read error. The rearrangement uses TRBV29-1 and TRBJ1-2; D might be TRBD1 (5 bases). CDR1 and CDR2 from the germline V gene are SQVTM and ANQGSEA. The CDR3 extends over 11 amino acids. The CDR3 DNA sequence: TGCAGCGGTGAACCAGGGAATGGCTACACCTTC. Its translation is CSGEPGNGYTF.

The chain links TRBV9 to TRBJ1-3; 7 positions match TRBD1. The CDR3 sequence is 14 residues long. V lost 0 bases, J lost 4 bases, and 1 base stayed unmatched. CDR1 is SGDLS and CDR2 is YYNGEE in the germline V gene. CDR3 loop: CASSVETGGNTIYF. CDR3 bases: TGTGCCAGCAGCGTAGAGACAGGGGGAAACACCATATATTTT. Based on the CDR3 plus reference TRBV9 and TRBJ1-3, the full variable domain is DSGVTQTPKHLITATGQRVTLRCSPRSGDLSVYWYQQSLDQGLQFLIQYYNGEERAKGNILERFSAQQFPDLHSELNLSSLELGDSALYFCASSVETGGNTIYFGEGSWLTVV.

This clonotype occurred a few times. CDR3 nucleotide sequence: TGTGCCAGCAGCTTAGTGGGGACTAGCGGTCACAATGAGCAGTACTTC. This translates into CASSLVGTSGHNEQYF. The chain joins TRBV7-2 to TRBJ2-1, with TRBD2 matching 11 bases. The J call may be in error: the DNA end matches TRBJ2-7 better. Germline CDR1 is SGHTA and CDR2 is FQGNSA. CDR3 length: 16 amino acids.